This TCR beta chain was obtained from a study of shared clonotypes between healthy human individuals. For every subset, genomic DNA was evenly distributed across several immunoSEQ plates. The assay was immunoSEQ multiplex PCR, and TCRdb's table has in-frame clones only and misses some. The sample records 2 million to 2.5 million clones, around 96% being singletons. CD45RO negativity and positive selection for CCR7 defined naive CD8 cells, a population that excluded terminally differentiated effector memory CD45RA+ cells. After removal of 0 bases from V and 3 bases from J, the junction contained 1 base not matched to a gene. This CDR3 has 14 amino acids. The germline gives CDR1 MGHRA, CDR2 YSYEKL.

The sample was naive CD8+ T cells sorted from blood. The source is a man aged 18-30 years in good health. The chain is built from TRBV4-1 and TRBJ1-2; 7 nucleotides match TRBD1. The CDR3 DNA reads TGCGCCAGCAGCCAAGATGGGACAGACTATGGCTACACCTTC. Translating it yields CASSQDGTDYGYTF.